This TCR beta chain was sequenced for a study of blood T cell repertoires in COVID-19. Original methodology: Estimation of nucleated cell counts relied on the amplification of reference gene primers. TCRdb's copy holds only in-frame clones and misses some; the assay was immunoSEQ multiplex PCR. V and J calls and clone size are copied from that table; D and trimming were computed from the DNA. The table records about 170,000 clones, 80% to 90% of them present only once. This clonotype was obtained from a woman aged 45 to 65 with acute or convalescent COVID-19. What was sequenced was peripheral blood.

The CDR3 bases are TGTGCCTGGAGTGCCTGGACAGGGTGGGAGACCCAGTACTTC. It yields the protein CAWSAWTGWETQYF. This chain uses TRBV30 with TRBJ2-5; 8 bases are a match to TRBD1. V gave up 1 base and J gave up 5 bases; unmatched junction bases: 6. Germline V gene sequence: CDR1 GTSNPN, CDR2 SVGIG (reference sequence). This CDR3 spans 14 amino acids. The variable domain in full, completed from reference TRBV30 and TRBJ2-5, reads SQTIHQWPATLVQPVGSPLSLECTVEGTSNPNLYWYRQAAGRGLQLLFYSVGIGQISSEVPQNLSASRPQDRQFILSSKKLLLSDSGFYLCAWSAWTGWETQYFGPGTRLLVL.